Sequencing of this T cell receptor (beta chain) was carried out in a study of blood T cell repertoires in COVID-19. The CDR3 contains 13 residues. Trimming removed 4 bases at V and 4 bases at J, with 10 bases between. Looked up from germline, CDR1 is SGHDT and CDR2 is YYEEEE. Sequencing used immunoSEQ multiplex PCR; TCRdb keeps in-frame clones, though not all of them. The table lists 220,000 or so clones, more than 75% of them singletons. This TCR came from a woman of 80 years or more with COVID-19, enrolled during active disease. This sequence joins TRBV5-6 and TRBJ2-3, with D tentatively TRBD1 (6 bases). Sequences were obtained from peripheral blood. The CDR3 nucleotides are TGTGCCAGCAGCCCGGCAGGGGCAGATACGCAGTATTTT. Protein product: CASSPAGADTQYF.